The 19 T cell receptor beta chains in this list originate from one sample, sequenced in a study of a mutant IDH1 vaccine in newly diagnosed glioma (dated by TCRdb to 2020 to 2023). The protocol used for the library was the immunoSEQ multiplex PCR assay. TCRdb retrieved this table from immuneACCESS and kept in-frame rearrangements only. Not all clones are present; in checked studies, unresolved V genes account for under half, and no reason is known for the remainder. The sample contains some 50,000 clones, about 61% of them found a single time. About 5% of the sample lies in the top ten. Reading the label with the study, this specimen's time point is: week 47, end of study. Each vaccine dose was 300 ug of a 20-mer mutant IDH1 peptide in Montanide, given subcutaneously with topical imiquimod. The antigens of these receptors remain unknown. The sample in question was peripheral blood mononuclear cells (PBMCs), obtained from a glioma patient whose treatment included an IDH1 peptide vaccine. Receptor source: a middle-aged man with glioma. Some clones in this sample may be carry-over from other donors' samples.

This clone showed up just once. The chain recombines TRBV18 with TRBJ2-7, with D perhaps matching TRBD2 (5 bases). This CDR3 region has 13 residues. V lost 9 bases and J lost 1, with 13 bases in between. The germline gives CDR1 KGHSH, CDR2 LQKENI. CDR3: CASREGSSYEQYF. The CDR3 DNA reads TGTGCCAGTCGGGAAGGCAGTTCCTACGAGCAGTACTTC.

This clone was seen a single time. The V and J genes are TRBV7-2 and TRBJ2-1; D is unresolved. Trimming took off 3 bases at V and 2 bases at J, with 5 bases between the two ends. There are 13 residues in the CDR3. From germline, CDR1 is SGHTA and CDR2 FQGNSA. The DNA of the CDR3 is TGTGCCAGCAGCTTCCAGACCTACAATGAGCAGTTCTTC. Its protein product is CASSFQTYNEQFF.

The chain is built from TRBV10-2 and TRBJ1-5, with D possibly being TRBD1 (5 bases). Germline assignment: CDR1 WSHSY and CDR2 SAAADI. Between the trimmed V and J ends, which lost 11 bases and 0 bases, there was a span of 14 bases. This CDR3 is built from 14 residues. The CDR3 spells CASGGVYSNQPQHF. The CDR3 nucleotides read TGCGCCTCGGGGGGGGTTTATAGCAATCAGCCCCAGCATTTT.

The chain employs TRBV5-6 and TRBJ2-5, with TRBD2 identical over 11 bases. V shed 4 bases and J 7 bases; nucleotides not matched to a gene: 9. CDR1 is SGHDT, CDR2 YYEEEE, per germline. This CDR3 is built from 15 residues. CDR3 sequence (DNA): TGTGCCAGCAGCCTGATTAGCGGGGGGGCGGGGACCCAGTACTTC. Its protein is CASSLISGGAGTQYF.

The rearrangement joins TRBV5-1 to TRBJ1-1, with D possibly TRBD1 on 6 matching bases. The CDR3 totals 15 residues. Trimming stripped 0 bases from V and 0 bases from J, with 9 bases between. Per germline, CDR1 SGHRS and CDR2 YFSETQ. Written as DNA, the CDR3 is TGCGCCAGCAGCTTGGAGGGGGGAGTGAACACTGAAGCTTTCTTT. Translating gives CASSLEGGVNTEAFF.

The chain is built from TRBV7-9 and TRBJ1-1; TRBD1 aligns across 7 bases. This CDR3 comprises 13 residues. Trimming cost V 4 bases and J 12 bases; bases outside gene matches: 11. CDR1 is SEHNR, CDR2 FQNEAQ, per germline (reference sequence). CDR3 region: CASSSGGTPETFF. DNA of the CDR3: TGTGCCAGCAGCTCAGGGGGTACCCCCGAAACTTTCTTT.

The chain has TRBV4-1 and TRBJ1-1; a possible D gene is TRBD1 (5 bases). V was pared by 1 base and J by 10 bases, with 13 bases between. This CDR3 comprises 13 residues. Germline CDR1 and CDR2: MGHRA and YSYEKL. The CDR3 sequence: CASSQGRAPVAFF. The CDR3 nucleotides read TGCGCCAGCAGCCAAGGCAGGGCGCCGGTAGCTTTCTTT.

V and J are TRBV6-1 and TRBJ1-3; maybe TRBD1 (5 bases). The ends were cut back, 10 bases at V and 2 bases at J, with 15 bases in the middle. Per germline, CDR1 MNHNS and CDR2 SASEGT. The CDR3 is 14 residues long. The CDR3 DNA sequence: TGTGCCACCACCTGGAAGGGGACTGGAAACACCATATATTTT. Protein sequence: CATTWKGTGNTIYF.

A single count supports this clone. V usage is TRBV10-1 and J usage is TRBJ2-7; no reliable D call. This CDR3 is built from 13 residues. Germline-derived CDR1 and CDR2 are WNHNN and SYGVQD (reference sequence). V lost 3 bases to trimming and J lost 5 bases, with 11 bases between them. CDR3 in amino acids: CASSDWGGDEQYF. As DNA, the CDR3 is TGCGCCAGCAGTGATTGGGGTGGTGACGAGCAGTACTTC.

V is TRBV11-2 and J is TRBJ1-1; a weak D match, TRBD1 (6 bases). V lost 0 bases and J lost 5, with 22 bases in between. The CDR3 contains 18 residues. Germline CDR1 SGHAT, CDR2 FQNNGV. The CDR3 sequence is CASSLDGGPVLGGTEAFF. CDR3 in DNA: TGTGCCAGCAGCTTAGATGGGGGGCCGGTGCTAGGAGGGACTGAAGCTTTCTTT.

The gene calls are TRBV7-2 and TRBJ2-5; TRBD1 aligns across 9 bases. Germline values: CDR1 SGHTA, CDR2 FQGNSA. Trimming took 5 bases from V and 5 from J; bases not matched to a gene: 6. The CDR3 is made up of 14 amino acids. The CDR3: CASSRDRGTETQYF. CDR3 DNA sequence: TGTGCCAGCAGCCGAGACAGGGGGACGGAGACCCAGTACTTC.

The V and J genes are TRBV5-1 and TRBJ2-1; 7 bases are shared with TRBD1. V was clipped by 3 bases and J by 3 bases; unmatched bases: 6. The V gene's germline CDR1 is SGHRS and CDR2 YFSETQ. The length of the CDR3 is 15 residues. CDR3 loop: CASSSLGDSYNEQFF. The CDR3 DNA sequence: TGCGCCAGCAGCTCATTAGGGGACAGCTACAATGAGCAGTTCTTC.

This clone has a single count. The gene calls are TRBV5-1 and TRBJ2-5; 13 bases are a match to TRBD2. Trimming removed 4 bases from V and 7 bases from J; junction bases left unmatched: 7. Germline V gene data show CDR1 as SGHRS and CDR2 as YFSETQ. This CDR3 spans 15 amino acids. The CDR3 region has the DNA TGCGCCAGCAGCCCCGGGACTAGCGGGGCCGGGACCCAGTACTTC. Residues: CASSPGTSGAGTQYF.

CDR3 region: CATSRPLEGIRDGYTF. CDR3 bases: TGTGCCACCAGCAGACCCCTGGAGGGCATCAGGGACGGCTACACCTTC. V gene TRBV15 combines with J gene TRBJ1-2; a possible D gene is TRBD1 (5 bases). The V end was cut by 2 bases, the J end by 8 bases, with 21 bases between. This CDR3 region has 16 residues. Germline CDR1 LNHNV, CDR2 YYDKDF (reference sequence).

This clone showed up just a few times. The rearrangement uses TRBV30 and TRBJ2-1, with D perhaps being TRBD1 or TRBD2 (5 bases each). The CDR3 covers 14 residues. Germline values: CDR1 GTSNPN, CDR2 SVGIG (reference sequence). Trimming took 3 bases from V and 9 from J, leaving 18 bases between them. CDR3 in DNA: TGTGCCTGGAGGCCACCGGGGCCGAAGAGTGAGCAGTTCTTC. This translates into CAWRPPGPKSEQFF. The complete variable domain, with remaining parts taken from reference TRBV30 and TRBJ2-1, reads SQTIHQWPATLVQPVGSPLSLECTVEGTSNPNLYWYRQAAGRGLQLLFYSVGIGQISSEVPQNLSASRPQDRQFILSSKKLLLSDSGFYLCAWRPPGPKSEQFFGPGTRLTVL.

The V and J genes are TRBV5-1 and TRBJ1-2; perhaps TRBD1 as D (6 bases). Trimming cost V 4 bases and J 6 bases, with 16 bases left between them. The CDR3 runs to 14 residues. The germline V gene has CDR1 SGHRS and CDR2 YFSETQ. The CDR3 DNA sequence: TGCGCCAGCAGCACCACGGCAGGGGACCATGGCTACACCTTC. Its protein product is CASSTTAGDHGYTF.

This chain uses TRBV5-1 with TRBJ2-7; 13 bases agree with TRBD2. Germline loops: CDR1 SGHRS, CDR2 YFSETQ. CDR3 size: 17 residues. The V gene end was trimmed by 3 bases and the J gene end by 7 bases; junction bases not matched to a gene: 13. CDR3 in amino acids: CASSSALLAGGPGEQYF. CDR3 DNA: TGCGCCAGCAGCTCAGCTCTACTAGCGGGGGGGCCGGGAGAGCAGTACTTC.

CDR3 bases: TGCGCCAGCAGCTTGGGGGCTTCGAACACCGGGGAGCTGTTTTTT. It codes for CASSLGASNTGELFF. This chain connects TRBV5-1 to TRBJ2-2, with D hard to call. Looked up from germline, CDR1 is SGHRS and CDR2 is YFSETQ. The V gene lost 0 bases and the J gene lost 0 bases, with 6 bases spanning the gap. The CDR3 is 15 residues long.

This chain connects TRBV6-5 to TRBJ2-7, with 7 bases matching TRBD1. The CDR3 spans 15 residues. Per germline, CDR1 MNHEY and CDR2 SVGAGI. V lost 6 bases, J lost 0 bases, and 8 bases stayed unmatched. CDR3 in amino acids: CASRRPGQRSYEQYF. CDR3 DNA sequence: TGTGCCAGCAGGCGCCCGGGACAGCGCTCCTACGAGCAGTACTTC.